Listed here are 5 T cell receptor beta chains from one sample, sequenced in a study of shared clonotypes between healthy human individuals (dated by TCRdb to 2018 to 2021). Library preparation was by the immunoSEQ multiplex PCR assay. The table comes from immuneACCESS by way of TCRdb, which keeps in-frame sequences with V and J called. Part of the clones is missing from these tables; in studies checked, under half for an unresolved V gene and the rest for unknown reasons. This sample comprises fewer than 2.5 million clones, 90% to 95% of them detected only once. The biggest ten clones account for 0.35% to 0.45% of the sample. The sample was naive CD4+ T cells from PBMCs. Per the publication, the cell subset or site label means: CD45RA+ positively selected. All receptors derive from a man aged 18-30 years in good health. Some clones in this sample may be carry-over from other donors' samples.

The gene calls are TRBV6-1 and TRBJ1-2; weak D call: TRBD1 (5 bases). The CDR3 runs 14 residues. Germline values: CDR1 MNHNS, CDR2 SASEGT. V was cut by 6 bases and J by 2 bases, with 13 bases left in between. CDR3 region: CASSPQGVNYGYTF. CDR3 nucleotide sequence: TGTGCCAGCAGCCCGCAGGGTGTCAACTATGGCTACACCTTC.

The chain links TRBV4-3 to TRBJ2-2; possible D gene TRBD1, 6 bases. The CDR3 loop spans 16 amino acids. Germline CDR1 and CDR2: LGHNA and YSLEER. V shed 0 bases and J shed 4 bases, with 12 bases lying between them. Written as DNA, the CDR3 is TGCGCCAGCAGCCAAGAGTGGAGCAGGGGCACCGGGGAGCTGTTTTTT. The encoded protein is CASSQEWSRGTGELFF.

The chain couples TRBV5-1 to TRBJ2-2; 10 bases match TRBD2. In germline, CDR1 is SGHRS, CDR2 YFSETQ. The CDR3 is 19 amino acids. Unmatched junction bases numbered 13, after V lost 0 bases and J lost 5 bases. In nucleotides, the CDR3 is TGCGCCAGCAGCTTGGATCGTTCTAGCGGGAGACAGTGGACCGGGGAGCTGTTTTTT. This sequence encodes CASSLDRSSGRQWTGELFF.

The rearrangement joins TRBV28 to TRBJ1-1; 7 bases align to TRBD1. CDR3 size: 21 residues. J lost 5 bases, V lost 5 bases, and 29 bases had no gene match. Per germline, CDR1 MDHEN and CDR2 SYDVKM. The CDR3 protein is CASSLLTPFSRQGGGKTEAFF. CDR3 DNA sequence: TGTGCCAGCAGTCTCCTTACCCCCTTCAGCAGACAGGGAGGAGGGAAAACTGAAGCTTTCTTT.

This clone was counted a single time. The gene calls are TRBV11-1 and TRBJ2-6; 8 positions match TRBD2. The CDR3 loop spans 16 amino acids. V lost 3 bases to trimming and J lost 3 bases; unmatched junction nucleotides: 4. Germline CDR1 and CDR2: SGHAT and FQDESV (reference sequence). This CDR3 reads CASSLRGANGANVLTF. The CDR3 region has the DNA TGTGCCAGCAGCTTGCGGGGGGCGAATGGGGCCAACGTCCTGACTTTC.